These 16 T cell receptor beta chains were sequenced from one sample in a study of blood T cell repertoires in COVID-19. Clones were sequenced by immunoSEQ multiplex PCR, and TCRdb holds only the in-frame ones, with some missing. The table has more than 95,000 clones, about four fifths seen once. Sequenced material: peripheral blood. The receptor set was obtained from a man aged 55 to 70 with acute or convalescent COVID-19.

This clone was detected only a few times. The J gene is TRBJ1-6, the V gene TRBV13; TRBD1 aligns across 8 bases. The germline V gene encodes CDR1 PRHDT and CDR2 FYEKMQ (reference sequence). This CDR3 comprises 15 residues. The J segment lost 10 bases and the V segment lost 5 bases, leaving 10 bases of the junction unmatched. The CDR3 reads CASSDGQGRWSPLHF. In DNA form, the CDR3 reads TGTGCCAGCAGCGATGGACAGGGTCGGTGGTCACCCCTCCACTTT. The variable domain in full, with the rest retrieved from reference TRBV13 and TRBJ1-6, is AAGVIQSPRHLIKEKRETATLKCYPIPRHDTVYWYQQGPGQDPQFLISFYEKMQSDKGSIPDRFSAQQFSDYHSELNMSSLELGDSALYFCASSDGQGRWSPLHFGNGTRLTVT.

The rearrangement links TRBV6-6 to TRBJ2-7; D perhaps matches TRBD2 (6 bases). V lost 7 bases to trimming and J lost 3 bases, with 19 bases between them. Germline CDR1 MNHNY, CDR2 SVGAGI (reference sequence). The CDR3 is made up of 15 amino acids. CDR3 amino acids: CASNSMREAHYEQYF. The CDR3 coding sequence is TGTGCCAGCAATTCTATGAGGGAGGCCCACTACGAGCAGTACTTC.

In its sample, this clone was seen once. The V gene is TRBV11-3, the J gene TRBJ2-2; 7 bases agree with TRBD2. The CDR3 is 15 amino acids. Germline trimming cut 3 bases from V and 7 bases from J; bases unmatched to any gene: 8. The V gene's germline CDR1 is SGHNT and CDR2 YENEEA. The CDR3 reads CASSFSGRKGGELFF. As DNA, the CDR3 is TGTGCCAGCAGCTTTTCCGGGAGGAAGGGCGGGGAGCTGTTTTTT.

This clone was recorded a few times. V and J are TRBV3-1 (or the pseudogene TRBV3-2) and TRBJ2-1; TRBD2 might be the D (6 bases). The germline V and J ends were trimmed by 4 bases and 0 bases, with 13 bases remaining between them. Germline loops: CDR1 LGHDT, CDR2 YNNKEL (reference sequence). The length of the CDR3 is 16 residues. DNA for the CDR3: TGTGCCAGCAGCCCCCTTAGCGGAGCCTCCTACAATGAGCAGTTCTTC. The encoded protein is CASSPLSGASYNEQFF.

The chain joins TRBV27 to TRBJ2-1; tentative D call: TRBD1 (6 bases). Trimming cost V 10 bases and J 5 bases, with 15 bases left between them. In germline, CDR1 is MNHEY, CDR2 SMNVEV (reference sequence). The CDR3 extends over 13 amino acids. The CDR3 DNA is TGTGCCATCAAAGGGGGTAACAACAATGAGCAGTTCTTC. It codes for CAIKGGNNNEQFF.

V is TRBV25-1 and J is TRBJ2-1, with TRBD1 identical over 7 bases. Germline V CDR1 and CDR2: MGHDK, SYGVNS. The CDR3 spans 15 residues. J gave up 8 bases and V 4 bases, and 11 bases lay outside the gene matches. Written as DNA, the CDR3 is TGTGCCAGCAGTGTCCTAGGACAGGCCGAGGATGAGCAGTTCTTC. The encoded protein is CASSVLGQAEDEQFF.

The V gene is TRBV2, the J gene TRBJ1-1; 7 bases fit TRBD1. The CDR3 extends over 12 amino acids. With 6 bases clipped from V and 9 bases from J, the junction kept 7 bases outside the gene matches. Germline CDR1 is SNHLY and CDR2 is FYNNEI. CDR3 protein: CASRTRDSQAFF. The CDR3 DNA is TGTGCCAGCAGGACCCGGGACAGTCAAGCTTTCTTT.

V is TRBV5-1 and J is TRBJ2-1; 8 bases agree with TRBD2. J lost 4 bases, V lost 3 bases, and 12 bases had no gene match. Looked up from germline, CDR1 is SGHRS and CDR2 is YFSETQ. CDR3 length: 17 residues. The DNA for the CDR3 is TGCGCCAGCAGCTCCCCCGCCGGCACTAGCGGATACAATGAGCAGTTCTTC. Translated, it gives CASSSPAGTSGYNEQFF.

The genes are TRBV5-4 and TRBJ2-1; 10 nucleotides line up with TRBD2. The trim removed 4 bases at V and 4 bases at J, leaving 5 bases unmatched. The length of the CDR3 is 15 residues. The germline CDR1 and CDR2 sequences are SGHNT and YYREEE (reference sequence). CDR3 in amino acids: CASSDGLAAYNEQFF. The CDR3 nucleotides read TGTGCCAGCAGCGACGGACTAGCGGCTTACAATGAGCAGTTCTTC.

J is TRBJ1-2 and V is TRBV12-3 or TRBV12-4, with TRBD1 matching 8 bases. Trimming at V came to 7 bases and at J to 8 bases, leaving 9 bases not matched to a gene. This CDR3 is 13 amino acids long. CDR3 sequence: CASNTDRDYGYTF. CDR3 in DNA: TGTGCCAGCAATACGGACAGGGATTACGGCTACACCTTC.

V gene TRBV7-6 combines with J gene TRBJ2-2, with D possibly TRBD2 on 6 matching bases. Germline V gene lookup returns CDR1 SGHVS and CDR2 FNYEAQ. With 1 base removed from V and 5 bases from J, the gap between germline ends came to 17 bases. This CDR3 spans 17 amino acids. The CDR3 nucleotides read TGTGCCAGCAGCTTAGGTGGCGGAGGGCTAGGAACCGGGGAGCTGTTTTTT. Its protein product is CASSLGGGGLGTGELFF.

The chain is built from TRBV1 and TRBJ1-1; the DNA was not compared with TRBD1, the D call given in the table. TRBV1 counts as a pseudogene. The CDR3 has 15 residues. CDR3 loop: CTSSQDQIDDSEAFF. The CDR3 region has the DNA TGCACCAGCAGCCAAGATCAGATAGATGACAGTGAAGCTTTCTTT.

The rearrangement links TRBV14 to TRBJ2-7; TRBD2 aligns across 9 bases. V lost 4 bases to trimming and J lost 7 bases; unmatched junction nucleotides: 11. The CDR3 extends over 15 amino acids. CDR1 SGHDN and CDR2 FVKESK come from the germline V gene. The CDR3 reads CASSPLQAGGREQYF. The CDR3 bases are TGTGCCAGCAGCCCCCTGCAAGCGGGAGGTAGGGAGCAGTACTTC.

This chain links TRBV3-1 (or the pseudogene TRBV3-2) with TRBJ2-4; weak D call: TRBD1 (5 bases). This CDR3 is 17 amino acids long. Trimming stripped 2 bases from V and 9 bases from J, with 23 bases between. The germline CDR1 and CDR2 sequences are LGHDT and YNNKEL (reference sequence). The CDR3 loop is CASSQSPPALGVTIQYF. The CDR3 bases are TGTGCCAGCAGCCAATCCCCACCAGCCCTAGGGGTGACCATTCAGTACTTC.

V and J are TRBV7-9 and TRBJ1-1; maybe TRBD1 (6 bases). Germline CDR1 reads SEHNR; CDR2 reads FQNEAQ (reference sequence). The V end was cut by 3 bases, the J end by 6 bases, with 14 bases between. CDR3 length: 14 residues. DNA of the CDR3: TGTGCCAGCAGCTTCTCGGGGGGCGAGGCTGAAGCTTTCTTT. This sequence encodes CASSFSGGEAEAFF.

The V gene is TRBV5-1, the J gene TRBJ2-7; TRBD1 matches 7 bases. There are 16 residues in the CDR3. Germline V CDR1 and CDR2: SGHRS, YFSETQ. The V segment lost 0 bases and the J segment 2 bases; nucleotides outside the gene matches: 8. The DNA for the CDR3 is TGCGCCAGCAGCTTGGCCCAGGGGGTAAACCCCTACGAGCAGTACTTC. It codes for CASSLAQGVNPYEQYF.